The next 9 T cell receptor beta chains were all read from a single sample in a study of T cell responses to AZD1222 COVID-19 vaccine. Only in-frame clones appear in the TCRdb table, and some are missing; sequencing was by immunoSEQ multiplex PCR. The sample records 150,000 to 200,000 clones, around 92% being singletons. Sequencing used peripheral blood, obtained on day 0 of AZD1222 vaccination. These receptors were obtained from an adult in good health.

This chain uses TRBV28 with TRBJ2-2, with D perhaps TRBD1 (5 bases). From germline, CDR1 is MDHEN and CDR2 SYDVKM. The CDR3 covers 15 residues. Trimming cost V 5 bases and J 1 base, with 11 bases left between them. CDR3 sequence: CASSPQDQNTGELFF. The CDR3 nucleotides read TGTGCCAGCAGTCCACAGGACCAGAACACCGGGGAGCTGTTTTTT. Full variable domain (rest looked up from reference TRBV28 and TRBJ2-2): DVKVTQSSRYLVKRTGEKVFLECVQDMDHENMFWYRQDPGLGLRLIYFSYDVKMKEKGDIPEGYSVSREKKERFSLILESASTNQTSMYLCASSPQDQNTGELFFGEGSRLTVL.

The CDR3 region is CAISENHMNTEAFF. The CDR3 DNA reads as TGTGCCATCAGTGAGAATCATATGAACACTGAAGCTTTCTTT. The V call is TRBV10-3, the J call TRBJ1-1; D not certain. Trimming shortened V by 2 bases and J by 0 bases, and 7 bases separated the two germline ends. Germline V gene data show CDR1 as ENHRY and CDR2 as SYGVKD. The CDR3 loop spans 14 amino acids.

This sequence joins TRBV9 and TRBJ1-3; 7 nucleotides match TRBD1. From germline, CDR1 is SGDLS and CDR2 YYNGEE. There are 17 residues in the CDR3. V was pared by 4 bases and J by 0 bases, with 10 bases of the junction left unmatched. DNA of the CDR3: TGTGCCAGCAGCCCAGAGACAGGGTGGAGCTCTGGAAACACCATATATTTT. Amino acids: CASSPETGWSSGNTIYF.

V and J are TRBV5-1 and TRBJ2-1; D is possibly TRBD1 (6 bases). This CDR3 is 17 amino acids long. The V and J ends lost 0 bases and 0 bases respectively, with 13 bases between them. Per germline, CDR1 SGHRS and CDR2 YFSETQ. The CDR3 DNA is TGCGCCAGCAGCTTGGAGGGGGTCCCAAGCTCCTACAATGAGCAGTTCTTC. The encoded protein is CASSLEGVPSSYNEQFF.

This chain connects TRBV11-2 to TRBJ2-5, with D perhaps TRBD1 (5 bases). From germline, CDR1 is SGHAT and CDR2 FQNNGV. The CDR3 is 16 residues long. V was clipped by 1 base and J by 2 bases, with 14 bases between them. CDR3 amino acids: CASSLALQVPQETQYF. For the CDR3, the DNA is TGTGCCAGCAGCTTAGCCCTACAGGTACCACAAGAGACCCAGTACTTC.

CDR3 DNA sequence: TGTGCCAGCAGCTTTGCGTGGGGGCCTGGAAACACCATATATTTT. Translation gives CASSFAWGPGNTIYF. The gene calls are TRBV7-2 and TRBJ1-3; tentatively, D is TRBD1 (6 bases). The CDR3 length is 15 residues. Germline V gene lookup returns CDR1 SGHTA and CDR2 FQGNSA. Trimming removed 3 bases from V and 2 bases from J, with 11 bases in between.

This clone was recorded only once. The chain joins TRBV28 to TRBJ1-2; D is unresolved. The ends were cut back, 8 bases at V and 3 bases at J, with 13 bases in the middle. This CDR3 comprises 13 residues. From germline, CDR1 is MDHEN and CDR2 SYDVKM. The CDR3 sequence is CASGPRRDYGYTF. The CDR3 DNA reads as TGTGCCAGCGGGCCGCGGCGAGACTATGGCTACACCTTC.

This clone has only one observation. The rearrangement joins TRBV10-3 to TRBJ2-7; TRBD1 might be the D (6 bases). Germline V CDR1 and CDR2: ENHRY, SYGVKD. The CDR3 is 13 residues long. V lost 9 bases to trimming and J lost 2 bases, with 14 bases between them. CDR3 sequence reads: CAITGQETYEQYF. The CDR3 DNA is TGTGCCATAACAGGGCAAGAGACCTACGAGCAGTACTTC.

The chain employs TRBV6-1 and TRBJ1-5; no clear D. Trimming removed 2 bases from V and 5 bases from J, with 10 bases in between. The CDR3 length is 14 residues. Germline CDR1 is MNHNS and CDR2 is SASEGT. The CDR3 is CASSESGIYQPQHF. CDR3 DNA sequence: TGTGCCAGCAGTGAAAGCGGCATATATCAGCCCCAGCATTTT.